These 32 T cell receptor beta chains share one sample of origin, sequenced in a study of T cell changes during pregnancy in multiple sclerosis. The protocol was immunoSEQ multiplex PCR, while the TCRdb copy is restricted to in-frame clones and leaves out a portion. The data show about 93,000 clones, about 92% seen once. The source was peripheral blood, collected after pregnancy. The receptors shown here come from a female donor with multiple sclerosis, enrolled in a pregnancy study.

The V gene is TRBV19, the J gene TRBJ1-2; tentative D call: TRBD1 (5 bases). Looked up from germline, CDR1 is LNHDA and CDR2 is SQIVND (reference sequence). The CDR3 covers 20 residues. Trimming cost V 5 bases and J 0 bases, with 28 bases left between them. The CDR3 sequence: CASSGPFRQPGDLANYGYTF. The DNA of the CDR3 is TGTGCCAGTAGTGGTCCATTCAGACAGCCTGGGGATTTAGCTAACTATGGCTACACCTTC.

The J gene is TRBJ2-7, the V gene TRBV5-1; the D is unclear. The CDR3 has 16 amino acids. Trimming removed 2 bases from V and 0 bases from J, with 15 bases in between. From germline, CDR1 is SGHRS and CDR2 YFSETQ. The CDR3 is CASSFDIAGRSYEQYF. The CDR3, as DNA: TGCGCCAGCAGCTTTGACATCGCAGGCCGCTCCTACGAGCAGTACTTC.

The rearrangement joins TRBV2 to TRBJ1-5, with D maybe TRBD1 (6 bases). CDR3 length: 12 residues. Trimming stripped 7 bases from V and 5 bases from J, with 9 bases between. Germline V gene lookup returns CDR1 SNHLY and CDR2 FYNNEI. This CDR3 is CASTSGDQPQHF. The CDR3 DNA reads as TGTGCCAGCACCTCAGGGGATCAGCCCCAGCATTTT.

J is TRBJ2-1 and V is TRBV10-1, with D perhaps TRBD2 (5 bases). Germline V gene data show CDR1 as WNHNN and CDR2 as SYGVQD (reference sequence). The V end was cut by 5 bases, the J end by 10 bases, with 12 bases between. The CDR3 is made up of 12 amino acids. The CDR3 region has the DNA TGCGCCAGCAGTAAACAGTCGGGAGAGCAGTTCTTC. Translated, it gives CASSKQSGEQFF.

V usage is TRBV5-1 and J usage is TRBJ2-1; the match to TRBD2 covers 14 bases. Germline assignment: CDR1 SGHRS and CDR2 YFSETQ. The CDR3 runs to 17 residues. V lost 0 bases, J lost 8 bases, and 7 bases stayed unmatched. The CDR3 loop reads CASSLEIGTSGRDEQFF. The CDR3 DNA follows: TGCGCCAGCAGCTTGGAGATCGGGACTAGCGGGAGAGATGAGCAGTTCTTC.

V is TRBV28 and J is TRBJ1-2, with D perhaps TRBD1 (5 bases). CDR1 MDHEN and CDR2 SYDVKM come from the germline V gene. V was trimmed by 4 bases and J by 0 bases, leaving 9 bases between them. CDR3 size: 14 residues. The CDR3 bases are TGTGCCAGCAGTTCAGGGCAATCTAACTATGGCTACACCTTC. Translating gives CASSSGQSNYGYTF.

The chain links TRBV7-6 to TRBJ2-5, with D possibly TRBD2 on 6 matching bases. This CDR3 comprises 13 residues. V was clipped by 7 bases and J by 2 bases, with 11 bases between them. CDR1 and CDR2 from the germline V gene are SGHVS and FNYEAQ. CDR3 residues: CASTHAGQETQYF. In DNA, the CDR3 is TGTGCCAGCACTCACGCGGGGCAAGAGACCCAGTACTTC. Complete variable domain (other parts from reference TRBV7-6 and TRBJ2-5): GAGVSQSPRYKVTKRGQDVALRCDPISGHVSLYWYRQALGQGPEFLTYFNYEAQQDKSGLPNDRFSAERPEGSISTLTIQRTEQRDSAMYRCASTHAGQETQYFGPGTRLLVL.

The CDR3 region is CASSLATGTEAFF. The CDR3, as DNA: TGTGCCAGCAGCTTGGCGACCGGGACTGAAGCTTTCTTT. This sequence joins TRBV5-6 and TRBJ1-1; D gene ambiguous. The V end lost 0 bases, the J end lost 5 bases, and 8 bases lay between the germline ends. This CDR3 spans 13 amino acids. Per germline, CDR1 SGHDT and CDR2 YYEEEE.

The rearrangement joins TRBV6-5 to TRBJ1-2; D remains ambiguous. Germline V lookup: CDR1 MNHEY, CDR2 SVGAGI. Trimming pared 0 bases from V and 4 bases from J, leaving 15 bases between. The CDR3 runs 16 residues. CDR3 bases: TGTGCCAGCAGTTACTCGACGGTTCCGGAGCTCTATGGCTACACCTTC. Translation: CASSYSTVPELYGYTF.

The V gene is TRBV6-6, the J gene TRBJ1-6, with 9 bases aligning to TRBD1. J gave up 4 bases and V 5 bases, and 6 bases lay outside the gene matches. The CDR3 consists of 16 residues. Germline CDR1 reads MNHNY; CDR2 reads SVGAGI (reference sequence). The CDR3 nucleotides read TGTGCCAGCAGTCTCCTTGGACAGGGGTATAATTCACCCCTCCACTTT. Amino acid sequence: CASSLLGQGYNSPLHF.

This clone has just one count. This chain uses TRBV29-1 with TRBJ2-2, with D possibly being TRBD1 (6 bases). V gave up 2 bases and J gave up 7 bases, with 8 bases separating them. CDR1 is SQVTM, CDR2 ANQGSEA, per germline. The CDR3 has 12 amino acids. The CDR3 spells CSVESGVGELFF. CDR3 nucleotide sequence: TGCAGCGTTGAATCAGGGGTCGGGGAGCTGTTTTTT.

The chain combines TRBV9 with TRBJ2-5, with 15 bases aligning to TRBD2. With V trimmed by 6 bases and J by 3 bases, 21 bases remained unmatched. The germline CDR1 and CDR2 sequences are SGDLS and YYNGEE. This CDR3 has 21 amino acids. CDR3 amino acids: CASTKTPGTSGGIPYKETQYF. The CDR3 region has the DNA TGTGCCAGCACCAAAACCCCTGGGACTAGCGGGGGGATACCCTACAAAGAGACCCAGTACTTC.

J is TRBJ2-7 and V is TRBV6-6; a possible D gene is TRBD1 (5 bases). The CDR3 sequence is 16 residues long. V lost 2 bases to trimming and J lost 3 bases, with 17 bases between them. Germline V lookup: CDR1 MNHNY, CDR2 SVGAGI (reference sequence). This CDR3 is CASSYIVAGKDYEQYF. The CDR3 nucleotides are TGTGCCAGCAGTTACATTGTGGCAGGGAAGGACTACGAGCAGTACTTC.

The chain is built from TRBV4-1 and TRBJ2-3; D is unresolved. Germline V CDR1 and CDR2: MGHRA, YSYEKL. V lost 0 bases, J lost 6 bases, and 4 bases lay in between. The CDR3 has 12 residues. The CDR3 spells CASSQDRDTQYF. The CDR3 coding sequence is TGCGCCAGCAGCCAAGATCGGGATACGCAGTATTTT.

The V call is TRBV30, the J call TRBJ2-2; a possible D gene is TRBD2 (5 bases). V dropped 0 bases and J dropped 1 base, with 6 bases sitting between them. This CDR3 comprises 14 residues. Germline CDR1 is GTSNPN and CDR2 is SVGIG (reference sequence). CDR3 region: CAWSVGGNTGELFF. The CDR3 bases are TGTGCCTGGAGTGTAGGAGGGAACACCGGGGAGCTGTTTTTT.

This chain uses TRBV7-9 with TRBJ1-6, with no clear D. CDR1 and CDR2 (germline): SEHNR, FQNEAQ (reference sequence). This CDR3 is built from 15 residues. The V end lost 1 base, the J end lost 10 bases, and 14 bases lay between the germline ends. CDR3: CASSLGGVFGSPLHF. The CDR3 DNA reads TGTGCCAGCAGCTTAGGCGGGGTGTTTGGGTCACCCCTCCACTTT.

The chain joins TRBV18 to TRBJ2-2; D gene ambiguous. The CDR3 consists of 13 residues. Germline CDR1 KGHSH, CDR2 LQKENI. V gave up 3 bases and J gave up 5 bases, with 7 bases separating them. The CDR3 reads CASSPSLTGELFF. CDR3 coding DNA: TGTGCCAGCTCACCGTCTTTGACCGGGGAGCTGTTTTTT.

The rearrangement uses TRBV7-9 and TRBJ1-5; a weak D match, TRBD1 (6 bases). This CDR3 region has 14 residues. V lost 1 base and J lost 6, with 10 bases in between. Germline lookup yields CDR1 SEHNR and CDR2 FQNEAQ (reference sequence). The CDR3 is CASSLDRAAQPQHF. CDR3 bases: TGTGCCAGCAGCTTAGACAGGGCGGCTCAGCCCCAGCATTTT.

This chain uses TRBV30 with TRBJ1-2; TRBD1 matches 8 bases. J was trimmed by 7 bases and V by 3 bases; bases with no gene match: 16. CDR1 is GTSNPN and CDR2 is SVGIG in the germline V gene (reference sequence). The CDR3 has 16 amino acids. The CDR3 sequence: CAWSSGGASSYGGYTF. DNA for the CDR3: TGTGCCTGGAGCTCAGGGGGCGCTTCTTCCTATGGTGGCTACACCTTC.

The rearrangement links TRBV11-1 to TRBJ1-1; 8 bases match TRBD1. Germline CDR1 and CDR2: SGHAT and FQDESV (reference sequence). CDR3 length equals 16 residues. J was trimmed by 1 base and V by 2 bases; bases with no gene match: 6. This CDR3 reads CASSLLLGQGNTEAFF. For the CDR3, the DNA is TGTGCCAGCAGCTTACTTCTCGGACAGGGGAACACTGAAGCTTTCTTT.

The chain combines TRBV13 with TRBJ2-5, with D hard to call. V lost 2 bases to trimming and J lost 4 bases, with 8 bases between them. The CDR3 contains 13 residues. The germline gives CDR1 PRHDT, CDR2 FYEKMQ (reference sequence). DNA of the CDR3: TGTGCCAGCAGCTTATCCGGGTCAGAGACCCAGTACTTC. Translating gives CASSLSGSETQYF.

The J gene is TRBJ2-2, the V gene TRBV9; perhaps TRBD2 as D (6 bases). The CDR3 runs to 17 residues. Trimming took off 4 bases at V and 0 bases at J, with 16 bases between the two ends. Germline values: CDR1 SGDLS, CDR2 YYNGEE. The CDR3 sequence is CASSPLSGDPNTGELFF. The CDR3 coding sequence is TGTGCCAGCAGCCCCCTTTCGGGGGATCCGAACACCGGGGAGCTGTTTTTT.

The chain carries TRBV19 and TRBJ2-5; D may be TRBD2 (6 bases). Germline V gene data show CDR1 as LNHDA and CDR2 as SQIVND (reference sequence). CDR3 length: 14 amino acids. V was clipped by 2 bases and J by 9 bases, with 16 bases between them. The chain's CDR3 is CASSISGLGGAQYF. In nucleotides, the CDR3 is TGTGCCAGTAGTATATCCGGCCTCGGCGGGGCCCAGTACTTC.

V gene TRBV29-1 combines with J gene TRBJ2-7; perhaps TRBD1 as D (5 bases). The CDR3 is 15 amino acids. The V gene lost 5 bases and the J gene lost 5 bases, with 22 bases spanning the gap. CDR1 is SQVTM, CDR2 ANQGSEA, per germline. This chain's CDR3 is CSVRSVGPPRHEQYF. The CDR3 DNA sequence: TGCAGCGTTCGGTCAGTGGGGCCCCCTCGTCACGAGCAGTACTTC.

This clone was counted once. J is TRBJ2-3 and V is TRBV7-3; 9 nucleotides line up with TRBD2. V lost 5 bases to trimming and J lost 9 bases; unmatched junction nucleotides: 12. The CDR3 runs 15 residues. The germline gives CDR1 SGHTA, CDR2 FQGTGA. The CDR3 coding sequence is TGTGCCAGCAGCACAAGCGACCCGGGACTAGCAACGCAGTATTTT. Encoded protein: CASSTSDPGLATQYF.

The V gene is TRBV6-6, the J gene TRBJ2-5, with TRBD2 matching over 12 bases. V lost 5 bases, J lost 7 bases, and 8 bases stayed unmatched. The CDR3 sequence is 15 residues long. Per germline, CDR1 MNHNY and CDR2 SVGAGI (reference sequence). CDR3 amino acids: CASSETSGGDRTQYF. CDR3 in DNA: TGTGCCAGCAGTGAGACTAGCGGGGGCGATCGGACCCAGTACTTC.

CDR3 residues: CAINTIAGPTDTQYF. The DNA for the CDR3 is TGTGCCATCAACACTATCGCGGGGCCCACAGATACGCAGTATTTT. This chain connects TRBV10-3 to TRBJ2-3; D is perhaps TRBD2 (6 bases). CDR1 is ENHRY and CDR2 is SYGVKD in the germline V gene. Trimming removed 7 bases from V and 2 bases from J, with 16 bases in between. This CDR3 is 15 amino acids long.

The chain employs TRBV19 and TRBJ1-1, with 7 bases aligning to TRBD1. Germline V CDR1 and CDR2: LNHDA, SQIVND (reference sequence). The V segment lost 4 bases and the J segment 2 bases; nucleotides outside the gene matches: 7. The CDR3 consists of 15 residues. The CDR3 DNA reads as TGTGCCAGTAGTACCGGGACAGAGGGCAACACTGAAGCTTTCTTT. It is translated as CASSTGTEGNTEAFF.

This chain links TRBV7-9 with TRBJ2-3, with D possibly matching TRBD1 (6 bases). This CDR3 has 12 amino acids. Germline CDR1 and CDR2: SEHNR and FQNEAQ (reference sequence). With 5 bases removed from V and 6 bases from J, the gap between germline ends came to 9 bases. CDR3 coding DNA: TGTGCCAGCAGCGTTCAGGGGGATACGCAGTATTTT. Translated, it gives CASSVQGDTQYF. The full variable domain, its missing parts supplied by reference TRBV7-9 and TRBJ2-3, is DTGVSQNPRHKITKRGQNVTFRCDPISEHNRLYWYRQTLGQGPEFLTYFQNEAQLEKSRLLSDRFSAERPKGSFSTLEIQRTEQGDSAMYLCASSVQGDTQYFGPGTRLTVL.

The chain couples TRBV11-1 to TRBJ1-6; no clear D gene. V shed 3 bases and J shed 6 bases, with 9 bases lying between them. This CDR3 contains 14 residues. Germline V gene data show CDR1 as SGHAT and CDR2 as FQDESV (reference sequence). The CDR3 reads CASSFEQINSPLHF. CDR3 DNA: TGTGCCAGCAGCTTCGAACAGATTAATTCACCCCTCCACTTT.

The rearrangement joins TRBV7-3 to TRBJ2-6; D not certain. The germline gives CDR1 SGHTA, CDR2 FQGTGA. The CDR3 has 14 amino acids. V lost 5 bases to trimming and J lost 4 bases, with 9 bases between them. This chain's CDR3 is CASSPSSGANVLTF. CDR3 sequence (DNA): TGTGCCAGCAGCCCGAGCTCCGGGGCCAACGTCCTGACTTTC.

CDR3 sequence (DNA): TGTGCCAGCAGCGTAGGGCTAGCGGAGCCCCTTACTAGTTCCTACAATGAGCAGTTCTTC. It specifies CASSVGLAEPLTSSYNEQFF. This chain uses TRBV9 with TRBJ2-1, with 7 bases matching TRBD2. The ends lost 0 bases at V and 1 base at J; junction bases unmatched: 16. This CDR3 region has 20 residues. Germline V gene data show CDR1 as SGDLS and CDR2 as YYNGEE.